This T cell receptor (beta chain) was captured by sequencing in a study of blood T cell repertoires in COVID-19. As for the study in general: Some COVID-19 samples were acute and others convalescent; all came from the United States, Italy and Spain. Sample material is recorded as cDNA or gDNA derived from T cells, B-cell-depleted T cells, or PBMCs.

Germline V gene data show CDR1 as MGHDK and CDR2 as SYGVNS. The ends were cut back, 2 bases at V and 6 bases at J, with 22 bases in the middle. The CDR3 contains 17 residues. Per the study methods: Amplified reference gene primers provided the basis for estimating nucleated cell counts. Sequencing was performed with immunoSEQ multiplex PCR; in TCRdb, only in-frame clones are kept and a portion is missing. V and J calls and clone size are those listed in that table; D and trimming were worked out from the DNA. The sample carries approximately 270,000 clones, approximately 85% recorded once. V is TRBV25-1 and J is TRBJ1-1, with D tentatively TRBD1 (5 bases). The sequencing input was peripheral blood. The TCR was taken from a woman in her 70s with acute or convalescent COVID-19. CDR3 nucleotides: TGTGCCAGCAGTGAACGACCTACAGGACATGTCTTCCCTGAAGCTTTCTTT. Its protein is CASSERPTGHVFPEAFF.